The 27 T cell receptor beta chains listed next were all sequenced from one sample in a study of blood T cell repertoires in COVID-19. Clones were read by immunoSEQ multiplex PCR, and TCRdb kept only the in-frame ones, dropping some. This sample has some 260,000 clones, with 70% to 90% found just once. The source material was peripheral blood. Receptor source: a woman aged 25 to 39 with acute or convalescent COVID-19.

The chain uses TRBV3-1 (or the pseudogene TRBV3-2) and TRBJ2-7; 16 bases are a match to TRBD2. In germline, CDR1 is LGHDT, CDR2 YNNKEL (reference sequence). V trimming: 5 bases; J trimming: 7 bases; junction bases outside the gene matches: 5. The length of the CDR3 is 15 residues. The DNA of the CDR3 is TGTGCCAGCAGCTCGGGACTAGCGGGGGGGGATGAGCAGTACTTC. Its protein is CASSSGLAGGDEQYF.

The J gene is TRBJ1-4, the V gene TRBV10-2; possible D gene TRBD1, 6 bases. There are 13 residues in the CDR3. Deletions cut 7 bases from V and 5 bases from J, with 11 bases between. CDR1 and CDR2 from the germline V gene are WSHSY and SAAADI. CDR3 nucleotides: TGCGCCAGCAACTCCGGGACAAATGAAAAACTGTTTTTT. Amino acid sequence: CASNSGTNEKLFF.

The CDR3 is CASSQDPRSEQGEKLFF. The CDR3 DNA sequence: TGCGCCAGCAGCCAAGATCCTAGGTCAGAACAAGGTGAAAAACTGTTTTTT. This chain connects TRBV4-1 to TRBJ1-4; D is unclear. The length of the CDR3 is 17 residues. The ends were cut back, 0 bases at V and 7 bases at J, with 18 bases in the middle. Per germline, CDR1 MGHRA and CDR2 YSYEKL.

CDR3 coding DNA: TGTGCCAGCACCGGGTACTCCTACAATGAGCAGTTCTTC. Amino acids: CASTGYSYNEQFF. This rearrangement joins TRBV2 to TRBJ2-1, with D unclear. Germline V CDR1 and CDR2: SNHLY, FYNNEI. The CDR3 totals 13 residues. V was trimmed by 7 bases and J by 0 bases, leaving 7 bases between them.

The V gene is TRBV2, the J gene TRBJ2-1; no clear D. Trimming shortened V by 6 bases and J by 6 bases, and 18 bases separated the two germline ends. CDR3 size: 15 residues. CDR1 is SNHLY, CDR2 FYNNEI, per germline. The CDR3 bases are TGTGCCAGCAGAGCGCCCTGGCTAGGTGGCAATGAGCAGTTCTTC. Translated, it gives CASRAPWLGGNEQFF.

The chain uses TRBV5-4 and TRBJ1-2; tentative D call: TRBD1 (6 bases). The germline CDR1 and CDR2 sequences are SGHNT and YYREEE (reference sequence). Trimming stripped 4 bases from V and 3 bases from J, with 13 bases between. The CDR3 contains 14 residues. This CDR3 is CASSTRAGDYGYTF. The CDR3, as DNA: TGTGCCAGCAGCACCCGAGCAGGGGACTATGGCTACACCTTC.

The rearrangement uses TRBV29-1 and TRBJ2-4; D might be TRBD2 (7 bases). V gave up 6 bases and J gave up 0 bases, with 18 bases separating them. Germline V lookup: CDR1 SQVTM, CDR2 ANQGSEA. This CDR3 has 16 residues. In DNA form, the CDR3 reads TGCAGCGTCGGAGTGGTGGGGGGGCTAGCCAAAAACATTCAGTACTTC. The encoded protein is CSVGVVGGLAKNIQYF.

This clone has just one count. The chain is built from TRBV5-1 and TRBJ2-7, with D tentatively TRBD1 (5 bases). This CDR3 region has 15 residues. The germline gives CDR1 SGHRS, CDR2 YFSETQ. The V end lost 0 bases, the J end lost 4 bases, and 14 bases lay between the germline ends. CDR3 nucleotides: TGCGCCAGCAGCTTGGATCCAGGGCCTCCGTACGAGCAGTACTTC. It yields the protein CASSLDPGPPYEQYF.

This chain connects TRBV3-1 (or the pseudogene TRBV3-2) to TRBJ2-1; 7 bases fit TRBD2. Germline V CDR1 and CDR2: LGHDT, YNNKEL (reference sequence). The CDR3 is 12 amino acids. Trimming at V came to 6 bases and at J to 9 bases, leaving 5 bases not matched to a gene. The CDR3 DNA reads as TGTGCCAGCAGAGGGAGGGCCCTTGAGCAGTTCTTC. This translates into CASRGRALEQFF.

The chain uses TRBV21-1 and TRBJ2-1; the D call of TRBD2 is as the table states it, not checked on the DNA. TRBV21-1 counts as a pseudogene. The CDR3 totals 15 residues. This chain's CDR3 is CASSKGTSGPTVQFF. The CDR3 region has the DNA TGTGCCAGCAGCAAGGGGACTAGCGGGCCAACAGTTCAGTTCTTC.

The V and J genes are TRBV7-9 and TRBJ2-3; D unclear. Looked up from germline, CDR1 is SEHNR and CDR2 is FQNEAQ (reference sequence). Trimming pared 6 bases from V and 4 bases from J, leaving 14 bases between. This CDR3 is 14 amino acids long. CDR3 amino acids: CASSPPIEPDTQYF. CDR3 DNA: TGTGCCAGCAGTCCTCCCATAGAGCCAGATACGCAGTATTTT.

This clone showed up just once. CDR3 loop: CASSKNQGLGEKLFF. CDR3 coding DNA: TGTGCCAGCAGCAAGAATCAGGGGTTAGGTGAAAAACTGTTTTTT. V is TRBV6-6 and J is TRBJ1-4; a possible D gene is TRBD1 (6 bases). CDR3 length equals 15 residues. Germline V gene sequence: CDR1 MNHNY, CDR2 SVGAGI (reference sequence). Trimming left V 6 bases short and J 7 bases short, with 18 bases between.

The chain joins TRBV6-1 to TRBJ2-7; 12 bases map to TRBD2. Germline assignment: CDR1 MNHNS and CDR2 SASEGT. This CDR3 has 16 residues. V gave up 3 bases and J gave up 7 bases; unmatched junction bases: 10. CDR3: CASSDPSGRAAGEQYF. In nucleotides, the CDR3 is TGTGCCAGCAGTGACCCTAGCGGGAGGGCCGCTGGTGAGCAGTACTTC.

J is TRBJ1-6 and V is TRBV11-3; 8 bases map to TRBD1. V dropped 1 base and J dropped 6; count of bases not matched to a gene: 11. The CDR3 totals 18 residues. The germline CDR1 and CDR2 sequences are SGHNT and YENEEA. In DNA form, the CDR3 reads TGTGCCAGCAGCTTAGGGACAGGGTTCTTCGAACCTAATTCACCCCTCCACTTT. Protein: CASSLGTGFFEPNSPLHF.

This clone came up once. J is TRBJ2-1 and V is TRBV9; 8 bases are shared with TRBD1. The CDR3 contains 20 residues. V lost 0 bases, J lost 4 bases, and 18 bases stayed unmatched. From germline, CDR1 is SGDLS and CDR2 YYNGEE. CDR3 region: CASSVVPGQGGASSYNEQFF. The CDR3 coding sequence is TGTGCCAGCAGCGTAGTCCCCGGACAGGGTGGGGCTAGCAGTTACAATGAGCAGTTCTTC.

The V gene is TRBV19, the J gene TRBJ1-1; 9 positions match TRBD1. Looked up from germline, CDR1 is LNHDA and CDR2 is SQIVND (reference sequence). This CDR3 region has 12 residues. V was pared by 8 bases and J by 11 bases, with 9 bases of the junction left unmatched. In DNA, the CDR3 is TGTGCCAGTTCCGACAGGGGGTTGAGCGCTTTCTTT. Amino acid sequence: CASSDRGLSAFF.

The DNA for the CDR3 is TGTGCCTGGAGTGTCGGGGGGACAATCAATCAGCCCCAGCATTTT. Protein product: CAWSVGGTINQPQHF. This chain joins TRBV30 and TRBJ1-5; the D gene is possibly TRBD1 (6 bases). V was trimmed by 0 bases and J by 3 bases, leaving 12 bases between them. Germline V lookup: CDR1 GTSNPN, CDR2 SVGIG (reference sequence). The CDR3 spans 15 residues.

This clone was found once. Other DNA sequences in this specimen translate into the identical CDR3. V gene TRBV5-5 combines with J gene TRBJ2-1, with 12 bases aligning to TRBD2. CDR3 size: 15 residues. Germline V lookup: CDR1 SGHKS, CDR2 YYEKEE (reference sequence). Losses at the gene ends were 4 bases for V and 4 bases for J; bases not matched to a gene: 3. As DNA, the CDR3 is TGTGCCAGCAGCCCACTAGCGGGAGGATACAATGAGCAGTTCTTC. This sequence encodes CASSPLAGGYNEQFF.

The chain recombines TRBV28 with TRBJ1-4; D is perhaps TRBD1 (5 bases). The CDR3 spans 15 residues. V gave up 1 base and J gave up 4 bases, with 10 bases separating them. Germline V gene sequence: CDR1 MDHEN, CDR2 SYDVKM. The CDR3 spells CASSLSSGNNEKLFF. The CDR3 DNA reads as TGTGCCAGCAGTTTATCCTCAGGGAATAATGAAAAACTGTTTTTT.

This chain uses TRBV19 with TRBJ2-7; tentatively, D is TRBD1 (5 bases). The germline V gene encodes CDR1 LNHDA and CDR2 SQIVND (reference sequence). V lost 1 base and J lost 2, with 12 bases in between. This CDR3 contains 15 residues. CDR3 region: CASSIGTGPTYEQYF. For the CDR3, the DNA is TGTGCCAGTAGTATAGGCACAGGACCTACCTACGAGCAGTACTTC.

The chain combines TRBV6-6 with TRBJ2-7; no clear D. Trimming cost V 0 bases and J 1 base, with 4 bases left between them. This CDR3 has 13 amino acids. In germline, CDR1 is MNHNY, CDR2 SVGAGI (reference sequence). The CDR3 DNA follows: TGTGCCAGCAGTTACTCTCAGTCCTACGAGCAGTACTTC. Its translation is CASSYSQSYEQYF.

The chain carries TRBV11-2 and TRBJ1-6, with 8 bases matching TRBD1. V lost 1 base to trimming and J lost 4 bases; unmatched junction nucleotides: 0. The CDR3 has 15 residues. Looked up from germline, CDR1 is SGHAT and CDR2 is FQNNGV. The CDR3 DNA follows: TGTGCCAGCAGCTTAGGGACAGGGTATAATTCACCCCTCCACTTT. Its protein product is CASSLGTGYNSPLHF.

This chain uses TRBV10-2 with TRBJ1-5, with a weak D call TRBD1 (5 bases). The length of the CDR3 is 17 residues. Germline V gene lookup returns CDR1 WSHSY and CDR2 SAAADI. The germline V and J ends were trimmed by 3 bases and 2 bases, with 17 bases remaining between them. CDR3 in amino acids: CASSETRVWRGNQPQHF. CDR3 in DNA: TGCGCCAGCAGTGAAACCAGGGTATGGAGGGGCAATCAGCCCCAGCATTTT.

V usage is TRBV9 and J usage is TRBJ1-3; D perhaps matches TRBD1 (5 bases). There are 15 residues in the CDR3. Germline CDR1 is SGDLS and CDR2 is YYNGEE. V lost 4 bases to trimming and J lost 0 bases, with 11 bases between them. This CDR3 is CASSSGSDSGNTIYF. CDR3 nucleotides: TGTGCCAGCAGCTCAGGGTCAGACTCTGGAAACACCATATATTTT.

This clone was seen only once. The chain couples TRBV11-3 to TRBJ2-7, with 8 bases that match TRBD2. V shed 5 bases and J 2 bases; nucleotides not matched to a gene: 14. CDR1 SGHNT and CDR2 YENEEA come from the germline V gene. CDR3 length: 17 amino acids. This CDR3 reads CASSPRVRAREAYEQYF. The CDR3 nucleotides read TGTGCCAGCAGCCCGCGAGTCAGGGCGCGGGAGGCCTACGAGCAGTACTTC.

The genes are TRBV7-3 and TRBJ1-6; 9 bases agree with TRBD1. The CDR3 extends over 15 amino acids. V dropped 4 bases and J dropped 7; count of bases not matched to a gene: 5. CDR1 and CDR2 (germline): SGHTA, FQGTGA. The CDR3 DNA reads TGTGCCAGCAGCTCCACAGGGGGCAACAATTCACCCCTCCACTTT. Its protein is CASSSTGGNNSPLHF.

The chain uses TRBV10-3 and TRBJ2-1, with 14 positions matching TRBD2. The V and J ends lost 4 bases and 3 bases, in that order; junction bases with no gene match: 8. Germline V gives CDR1 ENHRY, CDR2 SYGVKD. The CDR3 is made up of 18 amino acids. CDR3 nucleotides: TGTGCCATCAGTGCGGGACTAGCGGGAGAAGGGCACTACAATGAGCAGTTCTTC. Amino acids: CAISAGLAGEGHYNEQFF.